These 12 T cell receptor beta chains came from one sample sequenced in a study of blood T cells in healthy people across ages. Sample-barcoded 5' priming and a J-beta primer mix drove a second PCR of about 6 to 12 cycles. TCRdb re-called the 5' RACE reads with MiXCR, one entry per CDR3 protein. Of about 650,000 distinct CDR3 sequences listed, approximately 31% were seen once; the top ten hold 15%. The sample taken for sequencing was blood. All receptors derive from a woman of 80 years or more in good health.

This chain links TRBV7-9 with TRBJ1-1; D not certain. Germline V gene lookup returns CDR1 SEHNR and CDR2 FQNEAQ (reference sequence). V dropped 0 bases and J dropped 6 bases, with 8 bases sitting between them. The CDR3 spans 13 residues. Here the CDR3 DNA reads TGTGCCAGCAGCTTAGCCGGTAAGGCTGAAGCTTTCTTT. Encoded protein: CASSLAGKAEAFF.

In regard to this clonotype: A much larger clone differs from this one at a single base, so this may be a read error. V usage is TRBV30 and J usage is TRBJ2-3; D might be TRBD1 or TRBD2, each matching 5 bases. From germline, CDR1 is GTSNPN and CDR2 SVGIG (reference sequence). The CDR3 covers 15 residues. V was shortened by 0 bases and J by 2 bases, with 12 bases between the two germline ends. The CDR3 reads CAWSVEGRSTDTQYF. CDR3 DNA: TGTGCCTGGAGTGTAGAGGGACGATCCACAGATACGCAGTATTTT.

A remark on this clonotype: Possible read error: a much larger clone is one base away. The CDR3 DNA reads TGCGCCAGCAGCTGGGCTAGCGGGGCCACCTACGAGCAGTTCTTC. It specifies CASSWASGATYEQFF. V is TRBV5-1 and J is TRBJ2-1; TRBD2 matches 9 bases. The CDR3 consists of 15 residues. Germline CDR1 is SGHRS and CDR2 is YFSETQ. V lost 3 bases, J lost 10 bases, and 11 bases stayed unmatched.

This clonotype was picked up a small number of times. The chain has TRBV30 and TRBJ1-4, with 7 bases aligning to TRBD1. J lost 5 bases, V lost 2 bases, and 5 bases had no gene match. CDR3 length: 14 residues. Germline lookup yields CDR1 GTSNPN and CDR2 SVGIG (reference sequence). The CDR3 is CAWSSGTENEKLFF. The CDR3 nucleotides read TGTGCCTGGAGTTCCGGGACAGAGAATGAAAAACTGTTTTTT.

On this clonotype: A clone one base away is much larger, so this may be a read error. The conserved phenylalanine or tryptophan normally closing the CDR3 is absent here, so this likely arose from a read error. V is TRBV20-1 and J is TRBJ2-7, with a possible D match to TRBD1 (5 bases). The CDR3 is 14 amino acids. Trimming took 2 bases from V and 0 from J, leaving 11 bases between them. Per the germline V gene, CDR1 is DFQATT and CDR2 is SNEGSKA (reference sequence). The CDR3: CSARSTALSYEQYY. CDR3 coding DNA: TGCAGTGCTAGATCGACAGCTCTCTCCTACGAGCAGTACTAC.

In its sample, this clonotype was seen many times. The chain links TRBV20-1 to TRBJ1-2; the D gene is possibly TRBD1 (5 bases). Per the germline V gene, CDR1 is DFQATT and CDR2 is SNEGSKA (reference sequence). V lost 1 base, J lost 6 bases, and 15 bases lay in between. This CDR3 contains 14 residues. The CDR3 is CSARGAGSRHGYTF. CDR3 nucleotides: TGCAGTGCTAGAGGGGCAGGGTCGCGCCATGGCTACACCTTC.

This clonotype was observed many times. The gene calls are TRBV20-1 and TRBJ1-2; 7 bases fit TRBD1. Germline V CDR1 and CDR2: DFQATT, SNEGSKA (reference sequence). Trimming removed 3 bases from V and 5 bases from J; junction bases left unmatched: 3. The CDR3 has 12 amino acids. The CDR3 DNA reads as TGCAGTGCTAGCAGGGGACAGTATGGCTACACCTTC. This sequence encodes CSASRGQYGYTF.

V and J are TRBV30 and TRBJ2-1, with D perhaps matching TRBD2 (7 bases). Germline CDR1 GTSNPN, CDR2 SVGIG (reference sequence). V shed 2 bases and J shed 13 bases, with 21 bases lying between them. This CDR3 spans 14 amino acids. CDR3 loop: CAWSRGAGVETQFF. The CDR3 region has the DNA TGTGCCTGGAGTAGGGGGGCGGGGGTAGAGACCCAGTTCTTC.

This clonotype has a count of ten or more. The rearrangement joins TRBV6-2 or TRBV6-3 to TRBJ1-1; 7 positions match TRBD1. Germline V lookup: CDR1 MNHEY, CDR2 SVGEGT. There are 17 residues in the CDR3. V was clipped by 5 bases and J by 2 bases; unmatched bases: 14. The CDR3 nucleotides read TGTGCCAGCAGTCAGCACGAAAGAAACAGGGGAAACACTGAAGCTTTCTTT. As protein: CASSQHERNRGNTEAFF.

This clonotype was picked up many times. This rearrangement joins TRBV10-3 to TRBJ2-5; 9 positions match TRBD2. V shed 4 bases and J 3 bases; nucleotides not matched to a gene: 3. The CDR3 is 14 amino acids. The germline CDR1 and CDR2 sequences are ENHRY and SYGVKD. The CDR3: CAISVGGGEETQYF. The CDR3 nucleotides read TGTGCCATCAGTGTTGGCGGGGGGGAAGAGACCCAGTACTTC.

The chain has TRBV2 and TRBJ1-4; D might be TRBD1 (5 bases). V gave up 0 bases and J gave up 8 bases, with 13 bases separating them. The germline gives CDR1 SNHLY, CDR2 FYNNEI. CDR3 length: 15 residues. This CDR3 is CASSEAGTGGEKLFF. The CDR3 DNA is TGTGCCAGCAGTGAAGCCGGGACTGGGGGGGAAAAACTGTTTTTT.

Comments on this clonotype: A read error may be the cause here, since a much bigger clone is one base away. The chain uses TRBV9 and TRBJ2-1; D is possibly TRBD1 (5 bases). From germline, CDR1 is SGDLS and CDR2 YYNGEE. CDR3 size: 15 residues. Between the trimmed V and J ends, which lost 3 bases and 2 bases, there was a span of 12 bases. CDR3 sequence: CASSETVSPYNEQFF. The CDR3 DNA follows: TGTGCCAGCAGCGAGACAGTTAGCCCCTACAATGAGCAGTTCTTC. Full variable domain (rest looked up from reference TRBV9 and TRBJ2-1): DSGVTQTPKHLITATGQRVTLRCSPRSGDLSVYWYQQSLDQGLQFLIQYYNGEERAKGNILERFSAQQFPDLHSELNLSSLELGDSALYFCASSETVSPYNEQFFGPGTRLTVL.